Listed below are T cell receptor beta chains from one sample, sequenced in a study of identical twins. One entry per CDR3 protein results from TCRdb running MiXCR on the 5' RACE reads. The data hold more than 650,000 distinct CDR3 sequences, with 6.1% observed a single time. The sample was naive T cells sorted from blood. All receptors derive from a man between 18 and 29 years old in good health. CDR3s include the opening cysteine and the closing phenylalanine or tryptophan. D genes are given only for firm matches. A row's size may be missing; if present it is once, few, many or a size class.

v_call: TRBV25-1; clone_size: few; cdr3_length: 15; d_call: TRBD2; j_call: TRBJ2-2; cdr3_aa: CASSGTSGRVGELFF; cdr3_nt: TGTGCCAGCAGTGGGACTAGCGGGAGAGTAGGGGAGCTGTTTTTT
v_call: TRBV15; clone_size: few; cdr3_length: 15; d_call: .; j_call: TRBJ1-1; cdr3_aa: CATSREGGLNTEAFF; cdr3_nt: TGTGCCACCAGCAGAGAGGGCGGTCTGAACACTGAAGCTTTCTTT
v_call: TRBV5-4; clone_size: few; cdr3_length: 14; d_call: .; j_call: TRBJ1-2; cdr3_aa: CASSLIQGSSGYTF; cdr3_nt: TGTGCCAGCAGCTTGATTCAGGGATCGTCCGGCTACACCTTC
v_call: TRBV23-1; clone_size: few; cdr3_length: 15; d_call: .; j_call: TRBJ2-1; cdr3_aa: CASSQSWGARGEQFF; cdr3_nt: TGCGCCAGCAGTCAATCCTGGGGGGCACGCGGTGAGCAGTTCTTC
v_call: TRBV12-3/TRBV12-4; clone_size: .; cdr3_length: 14; d_call: .; j_call: TRBJ2-3; cdr3_aa: CASSLVYSTDTQYF; cdr3_nt: TGTGCCAGCAGTTTAGTTTATAGCACAGATACGCAGTATTTT
v_call: TRBV20-1; clone_size: many; cdr3_length: 13; d_call: TRBD2; j_call: TRBJ2-1; cdr3_aa: CSAPGLASNEQFF; cdr3_nt: TGCAGTGCTCCGGGACTAGCATCCAATGAGCAGTTCTTC
v_call: TRBV12-3/TRBV12-4; clone_size: many; cdr3_length: 14; d_call: .; j_call: TRBJ1-6; cdr3_aa: CASSLGAGNSPLHF; cdr3_nt: TGTGCCAGCAGTTTAGGGGCTGGGAATTCACCCCTCCACTTT
v_call: TRBV29-1; clone_size: .; cdr3_length: 15; d_call: .; j_call: TRBJ2-1; cdr3_aa: CSVYGGWDSYNEQFF; cdr3_nt: TGCAGCGTATATGGGGGGTGGGACTCCTACAATGAGCAGTTCTTT
v_call: TRBV9; clone_size: many; cdr3_length: 15; d_call: TRBD2; j_call: TRBJ2-7; cdr3_aa: CASSAPGLESYEQYF; cdr3_nt: TGTGCCAGCAGCGCACCGGGACTAGAATCCTACGAGCAGTACTTC
v_call: TRBV12-3/TRBV12-4; clone_size: many; cdr3_length: 14; d_call: .; j_call: TRBJ1-2; cdr3_aa: CASSLNVRENGYTF; cdr3_nt: TGTGCCAGCAGTTTAAATGTTAGGGAGAACGGCTACACCTTC
v_call: TRBV29-1; clone_size: many; cdr3_length: 10; d_call: .; j_call: TRBJ1-1; cdr3_aa: CSVAGLEAFF; cdr3_nt: TGCAGCGTTGCTGGGCTTGAAGCTTTCTTT
v_call: TRBV6-5; clone_size: .; cdr3_length: 16; d_call: .; j_call: TRBJ2-6; cdr3_aa: CASSYWQGPGANVLTF; cdr3_nt: TGTGCCAGCAGTTACTGGCAGGGCCCTGGGGCCAACGTCCTGACTTTC
v_call: TRBV7-2; clone_size: many; cdr3_length: 11; d_call: .; j_call: TRBJ2-7; cdr3_aa: CASSFTREQYF; cdr3_nt: TGTGCCAGCAGCTTTACTCGCGAGCAGTACTTC
v_call: TRBV10-3; clone_size: many; cdr3_length: 16; d_call: .; j_call: TRBJ2-7; cdr3_aa: CAISESVPSSGPEQYF; cdr3_nt: TGTGCCATCAGTGAGTCCGTACCATCCTCGGGGCCCGAGCAGTACTTC
v_call: TRBV7-8; clone_size: .; cdr3_length: 17; d_call: TRBD1; j_call: TRBJ2-5; cdr3_aa: CASSLKRTGQRKETQYF; cdr3_nt: TGTGCCAGCAGCTTAAAACGGACAGGGCAAAGGAAAGAGACCCAGTACTTC
v_call: TRBV20-1; clone_size: many; cdr3_length: 13; d_call: .; j_call: TRBJ1-1; cdr3_aa: CSAPSLMNTEAFF; cdr3_nt: TGCAGTGCTCCCTCGCTAATGAACACTGAAGCTTTCTTT
v_call: TRBV7-2; clone_size: many; cdr3_length: 13; d_call: .; j_call: TRBJ2-7; cdr3_aa: CASTLEFTHEQYF; cdr3_nt: TGTGCCAGCACCCTGGAGTTCACCCACGAGCAGTACTTC
v_call: TRBV7-9; clone_size: few; cdr3_length: 14; d_call: .; j_call: TRBJ2-5; cdr3_aa: CASRFGIIRETQYF; cdr3_nt: TGTGCCAGCAGGTTTGGGATTATTCGAGAGACCCAGTACTTC
v_call: TRBV18; clone_size: few; cdr3_length: 15; d_call: .; j_call: TRBJ2-3; cdr3_aa: CASSPGQPSTDTQYF; cdr3_nt: TGTGCCAGCTCACCCGGCCAACCTAGCACAGATACGCAGTATTTT
v_call: TRBV7-2; clone_size: few; cdr3_length: 17; d_call: .; j_call: TRBJ2-2; cdr3_aa: CASSLAHLASPAGELFF; cdr3_nt: TGTGCCAGCAGCTTAGCGCACTTGGCCTCTCCCGCCGGGGAGCTGTTTTTT
v_call: TRBV5-1; clone_size: .; cdr3_length: 17; d_call: TRBD1; j_call: TRBJ2-4; cdr3_aa: CASSLGGQGATKNIQYF; cdr3_nt: TGCGCCAGCAGCTTGGGTGGACAGGGGGCGACCAAAAACATTCAGTACTTC
v_call: TRBV6-2/TRBV6-3; clone_size: .; cdr3_length: 14; d_call: .; j_call: TRBJ1-1; cdr3_aa: CASSYPLDNTEAFF; cdr3_nt: TGTGCCAGCAGTTACCCCTTGGACAACACTGAAGCTTTCTTT
v_call: TRBV5-6; clone_size: few; cdr3_length: 16; d_call: .; j_call: TRBJ2-2; cdr3_aa: CASSPFVETNTGELFF; cdr3_nt: TGTGCCAGCAGCCCGTTTGTGGAAACGAACACCGGGGAGCTGTTTTTT
v_call: TRBV29-1; clone_size: many; cdr3_length: 12; d_call: .; j_call: TRBJ2-2; cdr3_aa: CSVVGHTGELFF; cdr3_nt: TGCAGCGTTGTGGGTCACACCGGGGAGCTGTTTTTT
v_call: TRBV28; clone_size: many; cdr3_length: 15; d_call: .; j_call: TRBJ2-5; cdr3_aa: CASKGTLKNQETQYF; cdr3_nt: TGTGCCAGCAAGGGGACACTCAAAAACCAAGAGACCCAGTACTTC
v_call: TRBV5-1; clone_size: many; cdr3_length: 14; d_call: .; j_call: TRBJ2-1; cdr3_aa: CASSAAQRRNEQFF; cdr3_nt: TGCGCCAGCAGCGCGGCTCAGCGGAGGAATGAGCAGTTCTTC
v_call: TRBV10-3; clone_size: many; cdr3_length: 17; d_call: TRBD2; j_call: TRBJ2-3; cdr3_aa: CAISDLTSGRSTDTQYF; cdr3_nt: TGTGCCATCAGTGATTTAACTAGCGGGAGGTCGACGGATACGCAGTATTTT
v_call: TRBV11-2; clone_size: .; cdr3_length: 14; d_call: .; j_call: TRBJ2-3; cdr3_aa: CASSLRTHTDTQYF; cdr3_nt: TGTGCCAGCAGCTTGAGGACCCACACAGATACGCAGTATTTT
v_call: TRBV28; clone_size: many; cdr3_length: 15; d_call: TRBD2; j_call: TRBJ2-7; cdr3_aa: CASRLAGGTSYEQYF; cdr3_nt: TGTGCCAGCCGGTTAGCGGGAGGGACATCCTACGAGCAGTACTTC
v_call: TRBV20-1; clone_size: many; cdr3_length: 13; d_call: .; j_call: TRBJ1-3; cdr3_aa: CSAPGLDRNTIYF; cdr3_nt: TGCAGTGCACCCGGACTCGACAGAAACACCATATATTTT
v_call: TRBV12-3/TRBV12-4; clone_size: many; cdr3_length: 17; d_call: TRBD2; j_call: TRBJ2-3; cdr3_aa: CASSFGLGSGNTDTQYF; cdr3_nt: TGTGCCAGCAGTTTTGGTCTTGGTAGCGGGAACACAGATACGCAGTATTTT
v_call: TRBV5-1; clone_size: .; cdr3_length: 19; d_call: TRBD2; j_call: TRBJ2-3; cdr3_aa: CASSSKTSGRALFTDTQYF; cdr3_nt: TGCGCCAGCAGCTCTAAGACTAGCGGGAGGGCCTTGTTCACAGATACGCAGTATTTT
v_call: TRBV10-3; clone_size: many; cdr3_length: 15; d_call: TRBD1; j_call: TRBJ1-1; cdr3_aa: CATRPPRDSSSEAFF; cdr3_nt: TGTGCCACCCGACCCCCTCGGGACAGCTCTTCTGAAGCTTTCTTT
v_call: TRBV11-2; clone_size: many; cdr3_length: 13; d_call: .; j_call: TRBJ1-4; cdr3_aa: CASSLYLGEKLFF; cdr3_nt: TGTGCCAGCAGCTTATACCTTGGCGAAAAACTGTTTTTT
v_call: TRBV29-1; clone_size: .; cdr3_length: 16; d_call: .; j_call: TRBJ2-7; cdr3_aa: CSVERASSGRPYEQYF; cdr3_nt: TGCAGCGTTGAAAGGGCGTCCAGCGGCCGTCCCTACGAGCAGTACTTC
v_call: TRBV29-1; clone_size: many; cdr3_length: 13; d_call: .; j_call: TRBJ1-2; cdr3_aa: CSVEDTASYGYTF; cdr3_nt: TGCAGCGTTGAGGATACAGCGAGCTATGGCTACACCTTC
v_call: TRBV5-1; clone_size: many; cdr3_length: 13; d_call: TRBD2; j_call: TRBJ2-1; cdr3_aa: CASSSGGSYEQFF; cdr3_nt: TGCGCCAGCAGCTCGGGCGGGAGCTATGAGCAGTTCTTC
v_call: TRBV2; clone_size: .; cdr3_length: 15; d_call: .; j_call: TRBJ2-2; cdr3_aa: CASREGTYYTGELFF; cdr3_nt: TGTGCCAGCAGGGAAGGGACTTATTACACCGGGGAGCTGTTTTTT
v_call: TRBV6-2/TRBV6-3; clone_size: many; cdr3_length: 21; d_call: TRBD2; j_call: TRBJ2-5; cdr3_aa: CASSPGTGSTGTSGRLKTQYF; cdr3_nt: TGTGCCAGCAGTCCCGGGACAGGGAGTACCGGGACTAGCGGGAGATTGAAGACCCAGTACTTC
v_call: TRBV3-1; clone_size: many; cdr3_length: 17; d_call: .; j_call: TRBJ1-4; cdr3_aa: CASSQIFRDPRNEKLFF; cdr3_nt: TGTGCCAGCAGCCAGATCTTCCGGGACCCTAGGAATGAAAAACTGTTTTTT
v_call: TRBV20-1; clone_size: many; cdr3_length: 16; d_call: TRBD2; j_call: TRBJ2-5; cdr3_aa: CSARARGLAGAQTQYF; cdr3_nt: TGCAGTGCTAGAGCCCGGGGGCTAGCGGGAGCCCAGACCCAGTACTTC
v_call: TRBV12-3/TRBV12-4; clone_size: many; cdr3_length: 13; d_call: .; j_call: TRBJ2-1; cdr3_aa: CASSLSRVLEQFF; cdr3_nt: TGTGCCAGCAGTTTATCCCGGGTCCTTGAGCAGTTCTTC
v_call: TRBV5-6; clone_size: .; cdr3_length: 14; d_call: TRBD1; j_call: TRBJ2-7; cdr3_aa: CASSLGQGAWEQYF; cdr3_nt: TGTGCCAGCAGCTTGGGACAGGGGGCGTGGGAGCAGTACTTC
v_call: TRBV5-1; clone_size: many; cdr3_length: 12; d_call: .; j_call: TRBJ2-1; cdr3_aa: CASSLSSREQFF; cdr3_nt: TGCGCCAGCAGCTTGTCTTCCCGTGAGCAGTTCTTC
v_call: TRBV12-3/TRBV12-4; clone_size: many; cdr3_length: 15; d_call: .; j_call: TRBJ2-2; cdr3_aa: CASSFESTYSGELFF; cdr3_nt: TGTGCCAGCAGTTTTGAGTCTACTTATAGCGGGGAGCTGTTTTTT
v_call: TRBV12-3/TRBV12-4; clone_size: many; cdr3_length: 17; d_call: TRBD2; j_call: TRBJ2-3; cdr3_aa: CASSILAGGASTDTQYF; cdr3_nt: TGTGCCAGCAGTATACTAGCGGGAGGGGCGAGCACAGATACGCAGTATTTT
v_call: TRBV5-4; clone_size: many; cdr3_length: 16; d_call: .; j_call: TRBJ2-3; cdr3_aa: CASSFSGSPLTDTQYF; cdr3_nt: TGTGCCAGCAGCTTCTCTGGCTCACCCCTCACAGATACGCAGTATTTT
v_call: TRBV7-2; clone_size: .; cdr3_length: 15; d_call: TRBD1; j_call: TRBJ2-7; cdr3_aa: CASSPQDRVVGEQYF; cdr3_nt: TGTGCCAGCAGCCCGCAGGACAGGGTGGTTGGAGAGCAGTACTTC
v_call: TRBV27; clone_size: many; cdr3_length: 15; d_call: .; j_call: TRBJ2-2; cdr3_aa: CASSLFRSPTGELFF; cdr3_nt: TGTGCCAGCAGTTTATTTCGTTCGCCCACCGGGGAGCTGTTTTTT
v_call: TRBV7-2; clone_size: few; cdr3_length: 13; d_call: .; j_call: TRBJ2-7; cdr3_aa: CASSLNGASRQYF; cdr3_nt: TGTGCCAGCAGCTTAAATGGGGCTAGCAGGCAGTACTTC
v_call: TRBV12-3/TRBV12-4; clone_size: many; cdr3_length: 14; d_call: TRBD1; j_call: TRBJ2-3; cdr3_aa: CASEGTGSTDTQYF; cdr3_nt: TGTGCCAGCGAAGGGACAGGGAGCACAGATACGCAGTATTTT
v_call: TRBV27; clone_size: many; cdr3_length: 16; d_call: TRBD2; j_call: TRBJ2-1; cdr3_aa: CASSLLSTSGVNEQFF; cdr3_nt: TGTGCCAGCAGTTTACTCTCGACTAGCGGGGTTAATGAGCAGTTCTTC